One TCR beta chain is described in this entry. Assay used: immunoSEQ multiplex PCR; TCRdb lists only in-frame clones, some missing. The data show some 150,000 clones, under 95% seen once. The data were obtained in a study of T cell responses to AZD1222 COVID-19 vaccine. The V gene end was trimmed by 4 bases and the J gene end by 5 bases; junction bases not matched to a gene: 9. The CDR3 has 15 residues. The germline CDR1 and CDR2 sequences are SGHRS and YFSETQ. The TCR originated in an adult in good health. The source was peripheral blood, collected on day 0 of AZD1222 vaccination. V gene TRBV5-1 combines with J gene TRBJ2-7; 10 bases align to TRBD1. As DNA, the CDR3 is TGCGCCAGCAGCCTACCGGGACAGGGGAGGAACGAGCAGTACTTC. Translating it yields CASSLPGQGRNEQYF.